This T cell receptor (beta chain) was recorded in a study of blood T cell repertoires in COVID-19 (dated by TCRdb to 2018 to 2020). A note on the overall study: The collaborator samples originated in the United States, Italy and Spain and spanned the acute and convalescent phases of COVID-19. The repertoires were released in a freely available public database meant as a resource for research on the immune response to SARS-CoV-2. The samples were drawn from the first 160 participants of the ongoing ImmuneRACE study and from roughly 1,300 subjects provided by 6 global collaborators. Deeply sampled blood TCRbeta repertoires from subjects exposed to, actively infected with, or recovered from COVID-19 were included in the dataset. The material from the prospective study consisted of cDNA or gDNA derived from T cells, B-cell-depleted T cells, or PBMCs. Sample metadata almost always included a de-identified subject ID, COVID-19 status, age in years and sex. Where available, HLA class I and class II types were taken from metadata supplied by the sample provider and were not determined by assay-based typing.

TCRbeta CDR3 regions were amplified from genomic DNA using the immunoSEQ Assay, a bias-controlled multiplex PCR. The source study handled its data this way. The number of nucleated cells in each sample was estimated by amplification of reference gene primers within the assay. To quantify the absolute abundance of each unique TCRbeta CDR3 rearrangement, sequence reads were collapsed and filtered. For each sample, productive Simpson clonality was calculated as the square root of Simpson's diversity index over productive rearrangements. TCRdb's version of the immuneACCESS table is confined to in-frame rearrangements and falls short of the full clone set. An unresolved V gene accounts for under half of the shortfall where checked; the remainder is of unknown origin. That table gives V, J and clone size, and the DNA gave D and trimming. Across this sample there are about half a million clones, with about 91% seen only once. The ten top clones hold 0.8% to 0.9% of the sample.

In Seattle, one collaborating source enrolled patients while the infection was active and tracked those patients longitudinally over the course of disease. The collaborating institutions used their own protocols to collect whole blood in K2EDTA tubes. Collaborator samples were shipped for TCRbeta analysis as frozen whole blood, isolated PBMCs, or DNA extracted from either sample type. Findings and caveats that apply to the study as a whole: The amount of clinical and demographic metadata varied by source and participant and was provided uncurated.

Here V drops 2 bases and J drops 4 bases, and the junction holds 6 bases not matched to any gene. The CDR3 holds 16 amino acids from the cysteine to the phenylalanine. Only the CDR3 DNA stays, 48 bases, in frame from base 1. Based on the germline V gene (reference sequence), the CDR1 and CDR2 sequences are SEHNR and FQNEAQ. Worth noting for this clone: Its antigen specificity is not known. Base qualities are not provided; no much larger clone lies one nucleotide away.

The chain is assembled from TRBV7-9 and TRBJ2-1; 9 of the junction bases match TRBD1. Sequenced material: peripheral blood. The clonotype was recovered from a man aged 18-30 years with COVID-19, enrolled during active disease. The bases are TGTGCCAGCAGCTTAACCGGGACAGGGTTTTACAATGAGCAGTTCTTC. Its amino acids are CASSLTGTGFYNEQFF.